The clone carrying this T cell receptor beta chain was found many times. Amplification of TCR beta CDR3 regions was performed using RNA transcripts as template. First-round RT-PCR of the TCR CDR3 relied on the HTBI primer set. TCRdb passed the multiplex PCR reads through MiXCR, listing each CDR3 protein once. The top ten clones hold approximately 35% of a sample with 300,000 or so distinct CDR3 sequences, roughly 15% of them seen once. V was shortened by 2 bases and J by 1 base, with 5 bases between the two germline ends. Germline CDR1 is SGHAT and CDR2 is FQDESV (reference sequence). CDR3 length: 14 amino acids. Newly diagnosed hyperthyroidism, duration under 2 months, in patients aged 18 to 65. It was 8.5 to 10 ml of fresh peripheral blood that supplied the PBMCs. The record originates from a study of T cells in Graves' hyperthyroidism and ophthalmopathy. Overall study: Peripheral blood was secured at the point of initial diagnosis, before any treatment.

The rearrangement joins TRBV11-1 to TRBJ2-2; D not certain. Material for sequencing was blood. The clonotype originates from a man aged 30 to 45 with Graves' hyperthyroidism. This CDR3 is CASSLLRNTGELFF. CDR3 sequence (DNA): TGTGCCAGCAGCTTACTAAGGAACACCGGGGAGCTGTTTTTT.